The rows below give T cell receptor beta chains drawn from one sample of a study of graft-versus-host responses after intestinal transplantation. Their antigen targets remain unknown. TCRdb's copy holds only in-frame clones and misses some; the assay was immunoSEQ multiplex PCR. The table records 70,000 or so clones, roughly 84% of them present only once. Here the sequenced sample was unstimulated CD4+ T cells sorted from spleen or lymph node cells, taken before transplant. All receptors come from a human donor who was the organ donor for an intestinal transplant. The CDR3 runs from the conserved cysteine through the conserved F or W. Each record gives: V gene, clone size, J gene, D gene, CDR3 protein, CDR3 DNA. A D gene is named only where the DNA matches it firmly. Only some rows state a clone size, as once, few, many or a class for expanded clones.

V: TRBV4-3; size: once; J: TRBJ2-1; D: NA; CDR3: CASSQDLSVSSYNEQFF; DNA: TGCGCCAGCAGCCAAGATCTTTCGGTTAGCTCCTACAATGAGCAGTTCTTC
V: TRBV11-2; size: NA; J: TRBJ1-5; D: NA; CDR3: CASSFVPDQPQHF; DNA: TGTGCCAGCAGCTTTGTCCCTGATCAGCCCCAGCATTTT
V: TRBV5-1; size: NA; J: TRBJ2-5; D: TRBD1; CDR3: CASSYTGGQTQYF; DNA: TGCGCCAGCAGCTACACAGGGGGCCAGACCCAGTACTTC
V: TRBV7-9; size: NA; J: TRBJ2-3; D: TRBD2; CDR3: CASSLGLAGGPGSTDTQYF; DNA: TGTGCCAGCAGCTTAGGACTAGCGGGGGGGCCCGGGAGTACAGATACGCAGTATTTT
V: TRBV20-1; size: NA; J: TRBJ1-3; D: NA; CDR3: CSASFGNTIYF; DNA: TGCAGTGCTAGCTTTGGAAACACCATATATTTT
V: TRBV28; size: NA; J: TRBJ1-6; D: NA; CDR3: CASRVENSPLHF; DNA: TGTGCCAGCAGGGTAGAGAATTCACCCCTCCACTTT
V: TRBV10-3; size: NA; J: TRBJ1-2; D: NA; CDR3: CAISGTNYGYTF; DNA: TGTGCCATCAGTGGGACAAACTATGGCTACACCTTC
V: TRBV28; size: NA; J: TRBJ1-2; D: NA; CDR3: CASRDMDYGYTF; DNA: TGTGCCAGTAGAGATATGGACTATGGCTACACCTTC
V: TRBV28; size: once; J: TRBJ2-5; D: NA; CDR3: CASRTGRETQYF; DNA: TGTGCCAGCAGGACAGGTCGGGAGACCCAGTACTTC
V: TRBV5-1; size: NA; J: TRBJ1-1; D: NA; CDR3: CASSPGGGVNTEAFF; DNA: TGCGCCAGCAGCCCCGGGGGGGGTGTGAACACTGAAGCTTTCTTT
V: TRBV19; size: once; J: TRBJ1-1; D: NA; CDR3: CASSIGTTGFMNTEAFF; DNA: TGTGCCAGTAGTATAGGGACTACCGGCTTTATGAACACTGAAGCTTTCTTT
V: TRBV5-1; size: NA; J: TRBJ2-5; D: NA; CDR3: CASSLDNKGGETQYF; DNA: TGCGCCAGCAGCTTGGACAACAAAGGGGGAGAGACCCAGTACTTC
V: TRBV18; size: NA; J: TRBJ2-3; D: TRBD2; CDR3: CASSPGLGHTDTQYF; DNA: TGTGCCAGCTCACCGGGACTAGGCCACACAGATACGCAGTATTTT
V: TRBV7-6; size: once; J: TRBJ1-4; D: NA; CDR3: CASSLSAEGEKLFF; DNA: TGTGCCAGCAGCTTATCCGCCGAGGGTGAAAAACTGTTTTTT
V: TRBV10-3; size: NA; J: TRBJ1-1; D: TRBD1; CDR3: CAIREGQGSNTEAFF; DNA: TGTGCCATCAGGGAAGGACAGGGTTCGAACACTGAAGCTTTCTTT
V: TRBV5-5; size: NA; J: TRBJ1-2; D: TRBD1; CDR3: CASSPGTENYGYTF; DNA: TGTGCCAGCAGCCCCGGGACAGAGAACTATGGCTACACCTTC
V: TRBV21-1; size: once; J: TRBJ1-2; D: NA; CDR3: CASRFGGGYTF; DNA: TGTGCCAGCAGATTCGGAGGGGGCTACACCTTC
V: TRBV6-1; size: NA; J: TRBJ1-1; D: TRBD1; CDR3: CASSARQGTTEAFF; DNA: TGTGCCAGCAGTGCAAGACAGGGGACCACTGAAGCTTTCTTT
V: TRBV7-6; size: NA; J: TRBJ1-5; D: NA; CDR3: CASSLGNNQPQHF; DNA: TGTGCCAGCAGCTTAGGTAATAATCAGCCCCAGCATTTT
V: TRBV5-5; size: NA; J: TRBJ1-6; D: NA; CDR3: CASSLAAFYNSPLHF; DNA: TGTGCCAGCAGCCTCGCGGCGTTCTATAATTCACCCCTCCACTTT
V: TRBV19; size: NA; J: TRBJ2-5; D: NA; CDR3: CASSMAGQETQYF; DNA: TGTGCCAGTAGTATGGCAGGGCAAGAGACCCAGTACTTC
V: TRBV6-5; size: NA; J: TRBJ2-2; D: TRBD2; CDR3: CASRAGGLNTGELFF; DNA: TGTGCCAGCAGGGCGGGGGGGCTCAACACCGGGGAGCTGTTTTTT
V: TRBV19; size: NA; J: TRBJ2-3; D: NA; CDR3: CASMDQAGTDTQYF; DNA: TGTGCCAGTATGGACCAAGCGGGCACAGATACGCAGTATTTT
V: TRBV6-5; size: NA; J: TRBJ1-1; D: NA; CDR3: CASRQQGVGTLEAFF; DNA: TGTGCCAGCAGACAACAGGGTGTCGGCACTCTTGAAGCTTTCTTT
V: TRBV6-5; size: NA; J: TRBJ2-5; D: TRBD2; CDR3: CASRGLAEQETRYF; DNA: TGTGCCAGCAGGGGACTAGCGGAACAAGAGACCCGGTACTTC